This T cell receptor (beta chain) stems from a study of blood T cell repertoires in COVID-19. Background on the study: Sites in the United States, Italy and Spain provided acute and convalescent COVID-19 samples. From T cells, B-cell-depleted T cells, or PBMCs came the material, which was cDNA or gDNA.

V lost 10 bases and J lost 1, with 10 bases in between. Germline V gives CDR1 MGHDK, CDR2 SYGVNS. CDR3 size: 12 residues. Authors' methods: Amplification from reference gene primers served as the basis for estimated nucleated cell counts. The data were produced by immunoSEQ multiplex PCR, yet TCRdb's version contains in-frame clones alone and is incomplete. V and J calls plus clone size are reproduced from that table; the DNA served to infer D and trimming. The repertoire includes 75,000 to 100,000 clones, around 90% of them detected once, and 4% to 5.5% sits in the top ten. The V and J genes are TRBV25-1 and TRBJ1-1; D gene ambiguous. This sequence originates from a man aged 65 to 79 with acute or convalescent COVID-19. Sequencing used peripheral blood. The CDR3 DNA reads TGTGCCACTACGGAGGGGAACACTGAAGCTTTCTTT. This encodes CATTEGNTEAFF.